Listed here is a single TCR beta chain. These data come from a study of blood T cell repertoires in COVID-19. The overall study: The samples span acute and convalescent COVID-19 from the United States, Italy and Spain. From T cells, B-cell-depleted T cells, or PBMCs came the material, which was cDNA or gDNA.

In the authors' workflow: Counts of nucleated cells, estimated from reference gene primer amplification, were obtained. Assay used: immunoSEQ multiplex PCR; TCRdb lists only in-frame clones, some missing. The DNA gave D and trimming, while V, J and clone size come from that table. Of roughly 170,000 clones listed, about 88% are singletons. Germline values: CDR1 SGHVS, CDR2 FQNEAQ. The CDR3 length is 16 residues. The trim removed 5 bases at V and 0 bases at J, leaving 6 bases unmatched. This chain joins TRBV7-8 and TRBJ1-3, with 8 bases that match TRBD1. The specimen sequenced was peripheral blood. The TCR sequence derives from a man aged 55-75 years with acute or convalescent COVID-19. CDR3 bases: TGTGCCAGCAGCCCGGGGACAGGCCTCTCTGGAAACACCATATATTTT. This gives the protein CASSPGTGLSGNTIYF.